Described below is a single T cell receptor beta chain sequence and its context. Its antigen is unknown. Authors of the study amplified TCR beta CDR3 regions from RNA transcripts. RT-PCR in the first round (using the HTBI primer set) targeted the TCR CDR3. TCRdb called the multiplex PCR reads again in MiXCR, with one record for every CDR3 protein. The table has around 210,000 distinct CDR3 sequences, about a sixth seen once. This entry comes from a study of T cells in Graves' hyperthyroidism and ophthalmopathy. Findings and caveats of the study: Ophthalmopathy onset followed model prediction by a median around six months.

The sequencing sample was made of blood. The TCR was taken from a woman aged 45 to 65 with Graves' hyperthyroidism.

The CDR3 DNA is TGTGCCAGCAGCTTTCAGGGGGGGGAGCAGTACTTC. Protein sequence: CASSFQGGEQYF. The V gene is TRBV7-9, the J gene TRBJ2-7, with D perhaps given as TRBD1 or TRBD2 (7 bases each). Germline loops: CDR1 SEHNR, CDR2 FQNEAQ (reference sequence). The CDR3 extends over 12 amino acids. The V end lost 3 bases, the J end lost 7 bases, and 10 bases lay between the germline ends.